Below are 16 T cell receptor beta chains sequenced from a single sample in a study of cytotoxic CD8 clonotypes in ibrutinib-treated CLL. Profiling relied on immunoSEQ multiplex PCR, and the TCRdb table lists in-frame clones only, not all of them. In the table there are roughly 220,000 clones, more than 75% of which are singletons. Here the sequenced sample was PBMCs, taken after 12 months of ibrutinib treatment. These receptors were obtained from a human donor with chronic lymphocytic leukemia.

The rearrangement joins TRBV6-1 to TRBJ2-7; TRBD2 agrees at 8 bases. V shed 2 bases, J shed 5 bases, and the junction held 8 bases outside the gene matches. Germline lookup yields CDR1 MNHNS and CDR2 SASEGT. The CDR3 has 15 residues. The CDR3: CASSEYGGALDEQYF. The CDR3 DNA reads TGTGCCAGCAGTGAATACGGGGGGGCGCTCGACGAGCAGTACTTC.

This sequence joins TRBV7-6 and TRBJ1-2, with D unclear. The germline CDR1 and CDR2 sequences are SGHVS and FNYEAQ. This CDR3 spans 16 amino acids. Trimming removed 5 bases from V and 7 bases from J, with 23 bases in between. DNA for the CDR3: TGTGCCAGCAGCCCCCATCGAGGAGGCGGAACGGGTGGCTACACCTTC. It is translated as CASSPHRGGGTGGYTF.

CDR3 nucleotides: TGCAGTGCTCGGAGACAGGGTGAAGCTTTCTTT. Translated, it gives CSARRQGEAFF. The V call is TRBV20-1, the J call TRBJ1-1; 7 nucleotides agree with TRBD1. This CDR3 spans 11 amino acids. CDR1 and CDR2 (germline): DFQATT, SNEGSKA (reference sequence). J was trimmed by 7 bases and V by 5 bases; bases with no gene match: 4.

Concerning this clone itself: The same CDR3 also results from other DNA sequences found in this sample. The chain joins TRBV6-6 to TRBJ1-1; D not resolved. The germline CDR1 and CDR2 sequences are MNHNY and SVGAGI (reference sequence). The CDR3 extends over 13 amino acids. The V gene lost 2 bases and the J gene lost 1 base, with 5 bases spanning the gap. CDR3 residues: CASSYGGNTEAFF. The CDR3 coding sequence is TGTGCCAGCAGTTACGGAGGGAACACTGAAGCTTTCTTT.

This clone was detected only a few times. Other DNA sequences within the sample encode an identical CDR3. V gene TRBV28 combines with J gene TRBJ1-1; the D is unclear. Per germline, CDR1 MDHEN and CDR2 SYDVKM. Trimming took off 7 bases at V and 2 bases at J, with 5 bases between the two ends. The CDR3 extends over 11 amino acids. Here the CDR3 reads CASISNTEAFF. The CDR3, as DNA: TGTGCCAGCATTAGTAACACTGAAGCTTTCTTT.

This clone has more than one count but fewer than ten. The chain joins TRBV2 to TRBJ2-1; D call uncertain. This CDR3 has 14 residues. The germline V gene encodes CDR1 SNHLY and CDR2 FYNNEI. Trimming took 1 base from V and 4 from J, leaving 8 bases between them. The CDR3 DNA follows: TGTGCCAGCAGTGAAGAAGCCGGATACAATGAGCAGTTCTTC. Protein sequence: CASSEEAGYNEQFF.

V usage is TRBV4-1 and J usage is TRBJ2-7; D might be TRBD2 (5 bases). Germline CDR1 is MGHRA and CDR2 is YSYEKL. The CDR3 is 14 amino acids. Trimming removed 4 bases from V and 3 bases from J, with 13 bases in between. In DNA form, the CDR3 reads TGCGCCAGCAGCCGAACTTCGGGGAGCTACGAGCAGTACTTC. It encodes CASSRTSGSYEQYF.

The V gene is TRBV7-9, the J gene TRBJ2-7; D gene unclear. This CDR3 region has 13 residues. Germline CDR1 reads SEHNR; CDR2 reads FQNEAQ (reference sequence). V lost 4 bases and J 4 bases, leaving 11 bases between the germline ends. The CDR3 DNA reads TGTGCCAGCAGCTCCCTGGAGAATTACGAGCAGTACTTC. Protein: CASSSLENYEQYF.

This clone was picked up a small number of times. The chain has TRBV4-2 and TRBJ1-3; D is ambiguous. There are 14 residues in the CDR3. Trimming left V 5 bases short and J 4 bases short, with 12 bases between. Germline assignment: CDR1 LGHNA and CDR2 YNFKEQ. CDR3 sequence (DNA): TGTGCCAGCAGCGGGGAGGGAATAGGAAACACCATATATTTT. Translating gives CASSGEGIGNTIYF.

This chain links TRBV2 with TRBJ1-4; TRBD1 agrees at 7 bases. The CDR3 has 12 amino acids. Germline V CDR1 and CDR2: SNHLY, FYNNEI. Unmatched junction bases numbered 4, after V lost 7 bases and J lost 8 bases. CDR3 loop: CASKWDSEKLFF. The CDR3 DNA is TGTGCCAGCAAGTGGGACAGCGAAAAACTGTTTTTT.

This chain connects TRBV2 to TRBJ2-5; 8 positions agree with TRBD2. V was pared by 6 bases and J by 1 base, with 1 base of the junction left unmatched. This CDR3 contains 13 residues. CDR1 and CDR2 from the germline V gene are SNHLY and FYNNEI. The CDR3 DNA reads as TGTGCCAGCAGACTAGCGGTCCAAGAGACCCAGTACTTC. Residues: CASRLAVQETQYF.

The rearrangement links TRBV4-1 to TRBJ1-1; the match to TRBD1 covers 9 bases. From germline, CDR1 is MGHRA and CDR2 YSYEKL. The CDR3 is made up of 14 amino acids. J was trimmed by 3 bases and V by 1 base; bases with no gene match: 0. CDR3 sequence: CASSQGQGDTEAFF. CDR3 DNA sequence: TGCGCCAGCAGCCAAGGACAGGGGGACACTGAAGCTTTCTTT.

CDR3 nucleotides: TGTGCCAGCAGTTGGGGCCGGGGGAATGAGCAGTTCTTC. Translated, it gives CASSWGRGNEQFF. The V and J genes are TRBV6-5 and TRBJ2-1; TRBD2 might be the D (6 bases). Germline values: CDR1 MNHEY, CDR2 SVGAGI. The ends were cut back, 4 bases at V and 7 bases at J, with 11 bases in the middle. This CDR3 is 13 amino acids long.

The chain combines TRBV11-2 with TRBJ1-6; 7 bases are a match to TRBD1. Germline assignment: CDR1 SGHAT and CDR2 FQNNGV. J gave up 6 bases and V 5 bases, and 7 bases lay outside the gene matches. This CDR3 comprises 15 residues. CDR3 coding DNA: TGTGCCAGCAGCCATACAGGGGCGGGTAATTCACCCCTCCACTTT. Protein product: CASSHTGAGNSPLHF.

The V and J genes are TRBV7-3 and TRBJ2-7, with 12 bases matching TRBD2. Germline V gene data show CDR1 as SGHTA and CDR2 as FQGTGA. This CDR3 has 15 amino acids. V shed 0 bases, J shed 6 bases, and the junction held 3 bases outside the gene matches. CDR3 DNA: TGTGCCAGCAGCTTAACGCCTAGCGGGGGGGTCGAGCAGTACTTC. It specifies CASSLTPSGGVEQYF.

A few counts support this clone. The J gene is TRBJ1-5, the V gene TRBV6-1; D is unclear. V was clipped by 4 bases and J by 2 bases, with 15 bases between them. Per germline, CDR1 MNHNS and CDR2 SASEGT. The CDR3 totals 16 residues. CDR3 sequence reads: CASSALLGRGNQPQHF. CDR3 nucleotides: TGTGCCAGCAGTGCCCTACTAGGCCGGGGCAATCAGCCCCAGCATTTT.